This entry features one TCR beta chain sequence. Its antigen is not identified. The PCR employed 60 Vbeta primers together with 13 Jbeta primers. TCRdb's table, derived via immunoSEQ multiplex PCR, lists solely in-frame clones and lacks some. The table includes some 150,000 clones, 80% to 85% detected once. This sample stems from a study of cytomegalovirus exposure and HLA in healthy donors. The study's findings and limits: Judged likely to be a sequencing artifact was a cluster of highly shared sequence variants. In presence/absence analyses, roughly uniform sequencing depth across donors was assumed.

The CDR3 length is 14 residues. CDR1 is SNHLY and CDR2 is FYNNEI in the germline V gene. V lost 5 bases to trimming and J lost 4 bases, with 12 bases between them. Sequencing was carried out using PBMCs. This receptor was obtained from a woman in her twenties or thirties in good health and CMV-seronegative. The chain couples TRBV2 to TRBJ2-1; weak D call: TRBD2 (5 bases). CDR3 residues: CASSTAGSYNEQFF. DNA of the CDR3: TGTGCCAGCAGTACGGCGGGCTCTTACAATGAGCAGTTCTTC.